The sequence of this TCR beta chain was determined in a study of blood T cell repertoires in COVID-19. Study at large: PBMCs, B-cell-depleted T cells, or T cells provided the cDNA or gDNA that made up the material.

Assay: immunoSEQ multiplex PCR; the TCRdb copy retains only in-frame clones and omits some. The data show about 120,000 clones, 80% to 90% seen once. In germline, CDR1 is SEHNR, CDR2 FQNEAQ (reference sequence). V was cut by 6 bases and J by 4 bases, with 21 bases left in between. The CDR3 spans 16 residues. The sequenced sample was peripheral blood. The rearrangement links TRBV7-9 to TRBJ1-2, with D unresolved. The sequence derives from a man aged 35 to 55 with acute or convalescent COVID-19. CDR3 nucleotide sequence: TGTGCCAGCAGGAGTAGAGGCCCAGACTATTCCTATGGCTACACCTTC. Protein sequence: CASRSRGPDYSYGYTF.